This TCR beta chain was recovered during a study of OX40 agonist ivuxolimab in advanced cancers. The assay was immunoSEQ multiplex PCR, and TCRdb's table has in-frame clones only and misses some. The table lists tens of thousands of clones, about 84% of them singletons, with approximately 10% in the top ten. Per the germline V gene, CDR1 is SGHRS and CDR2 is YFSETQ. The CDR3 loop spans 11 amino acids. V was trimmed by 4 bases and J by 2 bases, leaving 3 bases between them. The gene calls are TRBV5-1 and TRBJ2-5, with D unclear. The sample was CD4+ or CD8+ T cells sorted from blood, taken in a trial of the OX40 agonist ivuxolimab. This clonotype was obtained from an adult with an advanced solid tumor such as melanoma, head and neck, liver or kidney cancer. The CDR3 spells CASSEQETQYF. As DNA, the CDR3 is TGCGCCAGCAGCGAACAAGAGACCCAGTACTTC.